This T cell receptor beta chain emerged from a study of post-analysis software for immune sequencing data. Study-level background: Included courses were relapsing-remitting and secondary progressive multiple sclerosis; progressive-relapsing multiple sclerosis was also included. General observations from the study: Comparison with controls showed significantly lower normalized Chao1 diversity in multiple sclerosis patients. Roughly five TRBV segments appeared more often in patients than in controls, and TRBV5-6, TRBV5-1 and TRBV20-1 were among these.

Remarks on this clonotype: The antigen is undetermined.

V shed 5 bases and J 4 bases; nucleotides not matched to a gene: 7. Germline V lookup: CDR1 DFQATT, CDR2 SNEGSKA (reference sequence). The CDR3 covers 13 residues. Unique molecular identifiers featured in each of the TCR beta cDNA libraries. TCRdb passed the PCR reads through MiXCR, listing each CDR3 protein once. Of roughly 730,000 distinct CDR3 sequences detected, around 27% appear once; the ten largest clones hold under 0.7%. The rearrangement links TRBV20-1 to TRBJ1-2, with 7 positions matching TRBD1. Specimen: blood. This sequence originates from a girl aged 10-17 years with multiple sclerosis. The CDR3 DNA follows: TGCAGTGCTGTCTCCCAGGGGGTCTATGGCTACACCTTC. Amino acids: CSAVSQGVYGYTF.